These 17 T cell receptor beta chains came from one sample sequenced in a study of vaccination effects on CD4 cells after COVID-19. These receptors have no known antigen. The repertoire was sequenced with immunoSEQ multiplex PCR; TCRdb's copy has only in-frame clones and lacks some. The repertoire includes some 79,000 clones, roughly four fifths of them detected once, and approximately 2% sits in the top ten. After expansion with viral peptide pools in the ViraFEST assay, antigen-specific CD4+ T cells were sequenced. The culture ran for 10 days before CD4+ T cells were isolated. Here the sequenced sample was CD4+ T cells from PBMCs cultured with HCoV-229E spike peptides, taken before COVID-19 vaccination. These receptors all stem from a human donor who received a COVID-19 vaccine.

This chain joins TRBV5-1 and TRBJ2-5, with a possible D match to TRBD2 (5 bases). Germline V gene sequence: CDR1 SGHRS, CDR2 YFSETQ. CDR3 size: 19 residues. Trimming cost V 0 bases and J 5 bases, with 26 bases left between them. CDR3 sequence: CASSLAHLKPGSQVETQYF. In DNA, the CDR3 is TGCGCCAGCAGCTTGGCGCATCTCAAACCGGGATCTCAGGTGGAGACCCAGTACTTC.

The chain joins TRBV12-5 to TRBJ1-5; D possibly corresponds to TRBD1 (6 bases). Trimming took off 1 base at V and 4 bases at J, with 11 bases between the two ends. The germline V gene encodes CDR1 LGHNT and CDR2 FRNRAP. The CDR3 covers 15 residues. CDR3 in amino acids: CASGLDGQQNQPQHF. The CDR3 DNA follows: TGTGCTAGTGGTTTGGATGGACAGCAAAATCAGCCCCAGCATTTT. Using reference TRBV12-5 and TRBJ1-5 for the parts outside the CDR3, the full variable domain is DARVTQTPRHKVTEMGQEVTMRCQPILGHNTVFWYRQTMMQGLELLAYFRNRAPLDDSGMPKDRFSAEMPDATLATLKIQPSEPRDSAVYFCASGLDGQQNQPQHFGDGTRLSIL.

In this sample, this clone turned up a few times. The chain recombines TRBV6-1 with TRBJ1-6; no clear D. V was clipped by 2 bases and J by 4 bases, with 3 bases between them. Looked up from germline, CDR1 is MNHNS and CDR2 is SASEGT. The CDR3 is 13 amino acids. DNA of the CDR3: TGTGCCAGCAGTGAACCGTATAATTCACCCCTCCACTTT. It yields the protein CASSEPYNSPLHF.

The CDR3 here is CAGRTAYEQYV. CDR3 nucleotides: TGTGCCGGTCGGACAGCCTACGAGCAGTACGTC. The chain couples TRBV2 to TRBJ2-7, with D possibly TRBD1 on 6 matching bases. The V and J ends lost 11 bases and 2 bases respectively, with 10 bases between them. Germline V CDR1 and CDR2: SNHLY, FYNNEI. The CDR3 is 11 residues long.

The J gene is TRBJ2-7, the V gene TRBV18; D is perhaps TRBD1 (6 bases). V was clipped by 6 bases and J by 1 base, with 10 bases between them. The CDR3 totals 13 residues. Germline CDR1 KGHSH, CDR2 LQKENI. CDR3 in amino acids: CASSPQGSYEQYV. The CDR3 DNA reads as TGTGCCAGCTCCCCCCAGGGGTCCTACGAGCAGTACGTC.

This chain links TRBV18 with TRBJ2-1, with D perhaps TRBD2 (7 bases). The CDR3 has 16 amino acids. Germline V gene data show CDR1 as KGHSH and CDR2 as LQKENI. The V end was cut by 0 bases, the J end by 3 bases, with 12 bases between. The CDR3 bases are TGTGCCAGCTCACCACCTCCGGGGGGCCGCTACAATGAGCAGTTCTTC. Its translation is CASSPPPGGRYNEQFF.

The chain recombines TRBV30 with TRBJ2-5; no firm D call. Germline CDR1 and CDR2: GTSNPN and SVGIG (reference sequence). CDR3 size: 12 residues. Trimming left V 1 base short and J 0 bases short, with 3 bases between. CDR3 nucleotides: TGTGCCTGGAGTGACTACCAAGAGACCCAGTACTTC. Its protein is CAWSDYQETQYF.

This clone was recorded only once. The rearrangement links TRBV18 to TRBJ1-1, with TRBD1 matching over 7 bases. Germline CDR1 reads KGHSH; CDR2 reads LQKENI. The CDR3 totals 16 residues. The J segment lost 1 base and the V segment lost 4 bases, leaving 9 bases of the junction unmatched. The CDR3 DNA reads as TGTGCCAGCTCACGAGGGACAGTCCGGAAGAACACTGAAGCTTTCTTT. Translated: CASSRGTVRKNTEAFF.

The DNA for the CDR3 is TGCGCCAGCAGCTACTACCTACAGGCCCAGGTCAGCTCCTATAATTCACCCCTCCACTTT. Protein sequence: CASSYYLQAQVSSYNSPLHF. The rearrangement joins TRBV5-1 to TRBJ1-6, with D possibly matching TRBD1 (5 bases). The CDR3 consists of 20 residues. Trimming removed 3 bases from V and 0 bases from J, with 22 bases in between. In germline, CDR1 is SGHRS, CDR2 YFSETQ.

This rearrangement joins TRBV19 to TRBJ1-1; 7 bases are a match to TRBD1. The CDR3 runs 15 residues. The germline CDR1 and CDR2 sequences are LNHDA and SQIVND (reference sequence). V lost 7 bases, J lost 2 bases, and 10 bases stayed unmatched. CDR3: CASNRVTGANTEAFF. CDR3 nucleotides: TGTGCCAGTAACCGGGTTACAGGGGCAAACACTGAAGCTTTCTTT.

This sequence joins TRBV2 and TRBJ2-3; tentatively, D is TRBD2 (5 bases). V was pared by 6 bases and J by 3 bases, with 10 bases between. Germline V lookup: CDR1 SNHLY, CDR2 FYNNEI. The CDR3 loop spans 13 amino acids. The CDR3 loop is CASRERLTDTQYF. For the CDR3, the DNA is TGTGCCAGCAGGGAGAGACTAACAGATACGCAGTATTTT.

The rearrangement uses TRBV30 and TRBJ2-1; the match to TRBD2 covers 8 bases. Per germline, CDR1 GTSNPN and CDR2 SVGIG (reference sequence). There are 14 residues in the CDR3. J was trimmed by 3 bases and V by 8 bases; bases with no gene match: 9. The CDR3 nucleotides are TGTGCCGGCATGACTAGCGTAAACTACAATGAGCAGTTCTTC. It codes for CAGMTSVNYNEQFF.

This rearrangement joins TRBV18 to TRBJ2-4; D is undetermined. Germline V lookup: CDR1 KGHSH, CDR2 LQKENI. This CDR3 contains 14 residues. Trimming removed 2 bases from V and 0 bases from J, with 5 bases in between. The CDR3 spells CASSPNLAKNIQYF. In nucleotides, the CDR3 is TGTGCCAGCTCACCAAACCTAGCCAAAAACATTCAGTACTTC. Using reference TRBV18 and TRBJ2-4 for the parts outside the CDR3, the full variable domain is NAGVMQNPRHLVRRRGQEARLRCSPMKGHSHVYWYRQLPEEGLKFMVYLQKENIIDESGMPKERFSAEFPKEGPSILRIQQVVRGDSAAYFCASSPNLAKNIQYFGAGTRLSVL.

The chain couples TRBV27 to TRBJ1-6; tentatively, D is TRBD1 (6 bases). CDR3 length: 16 residues. V lost 6 bases, J lost 6 bases, and 18 bases lay in between. The germline gives CDR1 MNHEY, CDR2 SMNVEV (reference sequence). For the CDR3, the DNA is TGTGCCAGCAGGGTTCAACAGGGTCTGGGTAATTCACCCCTCCACTTT. Encoded protein: CASRVQQGLGNSPLHF.

This sequence joins TRBV7-8 and TRBJ1-3, with a tentative D call TRBD1 (5 bases). The length of the CDR3 is 15 residues. V was shortened by 0 bases and J by 8 bases, with 14 bases between the two germline ends. The germline V gene has CDR1 SGHVS and CDR2 FQNEAQ. As DNA, the CDR3 is TGTGCCAGCAGCTTAGCGGGAGCTCAAGGGGACACCATATATTTT. This translates into CASSLAGAQGDTIYF.

The chain couples TRBV18 to TRBJ2-1, with TRBD2 matching 13 bases. The V gene end was trimmed by 3 bases and the J gene end by 7 bases; junction bases not matched to a gene: 9. Looked up from germline, CDR1 is KGHSH and CDR2 is LQKENI. The CDR3 extends over 17 amino acids. DNA of the CDR3: TGTGCCAGCTCACCTCGGACTAGCGGGGGTCTTACGAATGAGCAGTTCTTC. Its protein product is CASSPRTSGGLTNEQFF. The full variable domain, its missing parts supplied by reference TRBV18 and TRBJ2-1, is NAGVMQNPRHLVRRRGQEARLRCSPMKGHSHVYWYRQLPEEGLKFMVYLQKENIIDESGMPKERFSAEFPKEGPSILRIQQVVRGDSAAYFCASSPRTSGGLTNEQFFGPGTRLTVL.

The CDR3 region has the DNA TGTGCCTGGAGCTCGGACAGCAATCAGCCCCAGCATTTT. Translating gives CAWSSDSNQPQHF. V gene TRBV30 combines with J gene TRBJ1-5, with D uncertain. V lost 3 bases to trimming and J lost 1 base, with 7 bases between them. In germline, CDR1 is GTSNPN, CDR2 SVGIG (reference sequence). This CDR3 comprises 13 residues. Full variable domain (remainder filled in from reference TRBV30 and TRBJ1-5): SQTIHQWPATLVQPVGSPLSLECTVEGTSNPNLYWYRQAAGRGLQLLFYSVGIGQISSEVPQNLSASRPQDRQFILSSKKLLLSDSGFYLCAWSSDSNQPQHFGDGTRLSIL.